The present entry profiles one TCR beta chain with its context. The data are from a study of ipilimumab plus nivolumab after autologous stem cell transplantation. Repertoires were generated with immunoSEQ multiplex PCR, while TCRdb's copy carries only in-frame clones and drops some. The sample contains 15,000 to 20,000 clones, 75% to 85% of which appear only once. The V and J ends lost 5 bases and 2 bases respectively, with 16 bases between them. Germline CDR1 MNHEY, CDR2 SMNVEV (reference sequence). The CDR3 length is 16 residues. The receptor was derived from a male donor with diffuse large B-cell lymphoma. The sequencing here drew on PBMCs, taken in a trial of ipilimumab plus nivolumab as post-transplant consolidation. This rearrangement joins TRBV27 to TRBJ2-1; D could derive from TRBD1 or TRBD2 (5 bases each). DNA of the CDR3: TGTGCCAGCAGTCCCCCCGGGACGTTGGCCTACAATGAGCAGTTCTTC. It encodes CASSPPGTLAYNEQFF.